The clone carrying this TCR beta chain was recorded once. PCR was performed using 60 Vbeta and 13 Jbeta primers. Generated by immunoSEQ multiplex PCR, the TCRdb table keeps only in-frame clones and is missing some. This sample yields about 92,000 clones, of which 81% are seen a single time; 1.2% belongs to the top ten. This sample was included in a study of cytomegalovirus exposure and HLA in healthy donors. This clonotype originated in a girl aged 2 to 9 in good health and CMV-seropositive. Specimen: PBMCs.

CDR3: CASSGTGLGEETQYF. The DNA of the CDR3 is TGTGCCAGCAGCGGGACAGGGTTAGGGGAAGAGACCCAGTACTTC. V is TRBV25-1 and J is TRBJ2-5, with TRBD1 identical over 9 bases. The J segment lost 3 bases and the V segment lost 6 bases, leaving 8 bases of the junction unmatched. The CDR3 loop spans 15 amino acids. Germline values: CDR1 MGHDK, CDR2 SYGVNS.